A single sample gave rise to the 8 T cell receptor beta chains below, sequenced in a study of OX40 agonist ivuxolimab in advanced cancers. Assay: immunoSEQ multiplex PCR; the TCRdb copy retains only in-frame clones and omits some. The repertoire holds 55,000 to 90,000 clones, with around 88% as singletons. This sample comprised CD4+ or CD8+ T cells sorted from blood, obtained in a trial of the OX40 agonist ivuxolimab. The receptors were sampled from an adult with an advanced solid tumor such as melanoma, head and neck, liver or kidney cancer.

The genes are TRBV18 and TRBJ2-2; D is undetermined. Germline V gene lookup returns CDR1 KGHSH and CDR2 LQKENI. V dropped 1 base and J dropped 6 bases, with 6 bases sitting between them. The CDR3 loop spans 13 amino acids. The CDR3 bases are TGTGCCAGCTCACCACGTGGGGCCGGGGAGCTGTTTTTT. Translation gives CASSPRGAGELFF.

The chain recombines TRBV10-3 with TRBJ1-1, with D possibly being TRBD1 (6 bases). Per germline, CDR1 ENHRY and CDR2 SYGVKD. V lost 4 bases, J lost 1 base, and 10 bases lay in between. The CDR3 contains 14 residues. In DNA form, the CDR3 reads TGTGCCATCAGTGCTACAGGGACGAACACTGAAGCTTTCTTT. Protein: CAISATGTNTEAFF.

J is TRBJ2-5 and V is TRBV29-1, with a weak D call TRBD1 (5 bases). V was pared by 8 bases and J by 1 base, with 8 bases between. The V gene's germline CDR1 is SQVTM and CDR2 ANQGSEA. The CDR3 sequence is 11 residues long. CDR3 sequence: CSWGSQETQYF. As DNA, the CDR3 is TGCAGCTGGGGCAGCCAAGAGACCCAGTACTTC.

This chain links TRBV6-1 with TRBJ2-1, with 8 bases identical to TRBD2. Germline trimming cut 5 bases from V and 9 bases from J; bases unmatched to any gene: 3. Germline CDR1 is MNHNS and CDR2 is SASEGT. CDR3 length: 12 amino acids. The CDR3 nucleotides read TGTGCCAGCAGTAGCGGGAGTGGTGAGCAGTTCTTC. It translates to CASSSGSGEQFF.

The chain recombines TRBV11-2 with TRBJ2-5, with D unclear. V was clipped by 10 bases and J by 11 bases, with 14 bases between them. The length of the CDR3 is 10 residues. The germline V gene encodes CDR1 SGHAT and CDR2 FQNNGV. The CDR3: CAIHDPEQYF. Written as DNA, the CDR3 is TGTGCCATCCATGACCCGGAGCAGTACTTC. The whole variable domain, remainder taken from reference TRBV11-2 and TRBJ2-5, is EAGVAQSPRYKIIEKRQSVAFWCNPISGHATLYWYQQILGQGPKLLIQFQNNGVVDDSQLPKDRFSAERLKGVDSTLKIQPAKLEDSAVYLCAIHDPEQYFGPGTRLLVL.

The chain is built from TRBV25-1 and TRBJ2-7; the D gene could be TRBD1 or TRBD2 (5 bases each). The CDR3 sequence is 14 residues long. From germline, CDR1 is MGHDK and CDR2 SYGVNS. V was clipped by 8 bases and J by 3 bases, with 17 bases between them. This CDR3 is CASARGQGLYEQYF. CDR3 sequence (DNA): TGTGCCAGCGCTCGAGGGCAGGGTCTCTACGAGCAGTACTTC.

V gene TRBV21-1 combines with J gene TRBJ1-5; TRBD1 is taken as the D call from the table, unchecked against the DNA. TRBV21-1 corresponds to a pseudogene. This CDR3 spans 13 amino acids. The CDR3 is CANPSRGNQPQHF. The CDR3 DNA reads TGTGCCAACCCCTCCAGGGGAAATCAGCCCCAGCATTTT.

This chain uses TRBV7-9 with TRBJ1-2; D is possibly TRBD1 (6 bases). The V end lost 1 base, the J end lost 6 bases, and 12 bases lay between the germline ends. CDR1 and CDR2 from the germline V gene are SEHNR and FQNEAQ (reference sequence). CDR3 size: 14 residues. The CDR3 loop is CASSLVQGLDGYTF. DNA of the CDR3: TGTGCCAGCAGCTTAGTACAGGGATTGGATGGCTACACCTTC.